Reported below is one TCR beta chain. Its antigen is undetermined. The sample is drawn from a study of cytomegalovirus exposure and HLA in healthy donors. Study results and limitations: As was reported, the HLA-A and HLA-B alleles of most subjects were accurately predicted from TCR beta sequences.

The length of the CDR3 is 14 residues. The germline CDR1 and CDR2 sequences are SGHRS and YFSETQ. Trimming removed 4 bases at V and 4 bases at J, with 9 bases between. Unrecorded immune exposures were likely, despite nominal health at sampling. Primers: 60 Vbeta forward and 13 Jbeta reverse. Generated by immunoSEQ multiplex PCR, the TCRdb table keeps only in-frame clones and is missing some. The sample includes about 140,000 clones, about 70% of them seen just once. V is TRBV5-1 and J is TRBJ2-6; TRBD2 is a possible D gene (5 bases). The sample comprised PBMCs. This receptor was taken from a male donor in good health and CMV-seronegative. CDR3 amino acids: CASSPPGGANVLTF. As DNA, the CDR3 is TGCGCCAGCAGCCCTCCGGGGGGGGCCAACGTCCTGACTTTC.